This T cell receptor (beta chain) was retrieved from a study of control samples from healthy donors and cancer patients. Using immunoSEQ multiplex PCR, the repertoire was profiled, and TCRdb retains in-frame clones only, with some absent. The sample includes about 94,000 clones, about nine tenths of them seen just once. The CDR3 loop spans 12 amino acids. Germline CDR1 reads LNHDA; CDR2 reads SQIVND (reference sequence). V was pared by 0 bases and J by 7 bases, with 6 bases between. The receptor's source is a woman in her late teens or twenties in good health. Sequenced material: blood. The genes are TRBV19 and TRBJ1-1; D ambiguous. Written as DNA, the CDR3 is TGTGCCAGTAGTATAGATTGGGGTGAAGCTTTCTTT. Protein sequence: CASSIDWGEAFF.